Listed here are 25 T cell receptor beta chains from one sample, sequenced in a study of Graves' ophthalmopathy and Graves' hyperthyroidism. Amplifying from RNA transcripts, the study obtained TCR beta CDR3 regions. RT-PCR was first run with HTBI primers, then multiplex PCR in a second round. Each CDR3 protein is one row after TCRdb ran MiXCR on the multiplex PCR reads. The table lists 680,000 or so distinct CDR3 sequences, 20% to 25% of them singletons. Sequenced: peripheral blood. The receptors originated from a woman younger than 30 with stable Graves' hyperthyroidism. Some clones in this sample may be carry-over from other donors' samples.

The table lists this clonotype with many counts. V gene TRBV6-1 combines with J gene TRBJ2-2; perhaps TRBD2 as D (6 bases). The germline gives CDR1 MNHNS, CDR2 SASEGT. V was pared by 1 base and J by 7 bases, with 13 bases between. The CDR3 is 15 amino acids. CDR3 coding DNA: TGTGCCAGCAGTGAAGGGCTAGCGAGTATCGGGGAGCTGTTTTTT. As protein: CASSEGLASIGELFF.

This clonotype was counted ten times or more. This sequence joins TRBV5-1 and TRBJ2-5, with D perhaps TRBD1 or TRBD2 (6 bases each). V gave up 2 bases and J gave up 3 bases, with 26 bases separating them. Germline V CDR1 and CDR2: SGHRS, YFSETQ. CDR3 length: 19 amino acids. DNA for the CDR3: TGCGCCAGCAGCTTTCCCCCTCTATACAGTCCGGGGGCGAAAGAGACCCAGTACTTC. Encoded protein: CASSFPPLYSPGAKETQYF.

This clonotype was seen repeatedly, ten times or more. This sequence joins TRBV7-2 and TRBJ2-7; either TRBD1 or TRBD2 may fit D (6 bases each). The V end lost 8 bases, the J end lost 4 bases, and 18 bases lay between the germline ends. CDR3 length: 14 amino acids. Germline-derived CDR1 and CDR2 are SGHTA and FQGNSA. In DNA, the CDR3 is TGTGCCAGCTTGGGGGGCAGGGGAATGTACGAGCAGTACTTC. Translation gives CASLGGRGMYEQYF.

This clonotype was counted at least ten times. Written as DNA, the CDR3 is TGTGCCAGCAGTCCCGACTTTACCTACGAGCAGTACTTC. It specifies CASSPDFTYEQYF. This chain joins TRBV6-2 or TRBV6-3 and TRBJ2-7; D is unresolved. Deletions cut 5 bases from V and 2 bases from J, with 10 bases between. The CDR3 length is 13 residues. In germline, CDR1 is MNHEY, CDR2 SVGEGT.

This clonotype was seen a few times. The gene calls are TRBV27 and TRBJ2-7; 7 nucleotides agree with TRBD1. CDR1 is MNHEY and CDR2 is SMNVEV in the germline V gene (reference sequence). V was clipped by 6 bases and J by 5 bases; unmatched bases: 4. The length of the CDR3 is 12 residues. In DNA, the CDR3 is TGTGCCAGCAGAAACAGGGGCCACGAGCAGTACTTC. It specifies CASRNRGHEQYF.

This clonotype was seen a few times. V is TRBV5-1 and J is TRBJ1-5; TRBD1 aligns across 7 bases. Looked up from germline, CDR1 is SGHRS and CDR2 is YFSETQ. Unmatched junction bases numbered 8, after V lost 6 bases and J lost 2 bases. This CDR3 contains 15 residues. The CDR3 loop is CASKQGISGNQPQHF. CDR3 nucleotide sequence: TGCGCCAGCAAACAGGGGATTTCGGGCAATCAGCCCCAGCATTTT.

This clonotype was counted at least ten times. The chain recombines TRBV12-3 or TRBV12-4 with TRBJ2-5; D may be TRBD1 (6 bases). Trimming took 1 base from V and 5 from J, leaving 17 bases between them. The CDR3 has 16 residues. This chain's CDR3 is CASSLGGLNEWETQYF. CDR3 DNA sequence: TGTGCCAGCAGTTTAGGGGGGCTCAACGAGTGGGAGACCCAGTACTTC.

The chain has TRBV2 and TRBJ1-1; a possible D gene is TRBD1 (5 bases). Germline CDR1 SNHLY, CDR2 FYNNEI. The length of the CDR3 is 12 residues. Trimming stripped 8 bases from V and 6 bases from J, with 13 bases between. The CDR3 is CASRRQRAEAFF. The DNA for the CDR3 is TGTGCCAGCCGGCGACAGAGGGCTGAAGCTTTCTTT.

The table lists this clonotype with many counts. This chain uses TRBV4-1 with TRBJ1-1, with D unresolved. V was cut by 2 bases and J by 7 bases, with 11 bases left in between. Germline CDR1 is MGHRA and CDR2 is YSYEKL. The CDR3 spans 13 residues. The CDR3 DNA is TGCGCCAGCAGCCAAATTGGCCCGGGTGAAGCTTTCTTT. Its protein is CASSQIGPGEAFF.

This clonotype appeared many times. V gene TRBV7-9 combines with J gene TRBJ2-4, with TRBD1 identical over 9 bases. Unmatched junction bases numbered 4, after V lost 2 bases and J lost 8 bases. Looked up from germline, CDR1 is SEHNR and CDR2 is FQNEAQ (reference sequence). The CDR3 contains 14 residues. The CDR3 DNA follows: TGTGCCAGCAGCTTATGGACAGGGGTGGACATTCAGTACTTC. It translates to CASSLWTGVDIQYF.

This clonotype was recorded many times. This chain connects TRBV6-5 to TRBJ1-1, with a possible D match to TRBD1 (6 bases). Germline V lookup: CDR1 MNHEY, CDR2 SVGAGI. The length of the CDR3 is 15 residues. V was cut by 0 bases and J by 8 bases, with 16 bases left in between. This CDR3 reads CASSYSRGGQAEAFF. The CDR3 DNA sequence: TGTGCCAGCAGTTACTCGCGAGGGGGGCAGGCGGAAGCTTTCTTT.

This clonotype showed up many times. The V call is TRBV5-1, the J call TRBJ1-1, with 8 bases lining up with TRBD1. The CDR3 runs 14 residues. Germline V gene sequence: CDR1 SGHRS, CDR2 YFSETQ. Trimming took 4 bases from V and 7 from J; bases not matched to a gene: 9. This CDR3 is CASSAGGKGGEAFF. The CDR3 region has the DNA TGCGCCAGCAGCGCAGGGGGCAAGGGCGGTGAAGCTTTCTTT.

This clonotype was recorded many times. The rearrangement links TRBV6-5 to TRBJ1-5; 9 bases line up with TRBD1. With 2 bases clipped from V and 5 bases from J, the junction kept 4 bases outside the gene matches. Germline V lookup: CDR1 MNHEY, CDR2 SVGAGI. The CDR3 is made up of 15 amino acids. CDR3 coding DNA: TGTGCCAGCAGTTACACCAACAGGGGGCATCAGCCCCAGCATTTT. This encodes CASSYTNRGHQPQHF.

This clonotype appeared many times. The J gene is TRBJ2-7, the V gene TRBV29-1, with TRBD2 as a possible D gene (6 bases). The V gene's germline CDR1 is SQVTM and CDR2 ANQGSEA. CDR3 size: 14 residues. Trimming stripped 3 bases from V and 5 bases from J, with 17 bases between. CDR3 bases: TGCAGCGTTGATTCCGGCAGGGACTTCAACGAGCAGTACTTC. Residues: CSVDSGRDFNEQYF.

The V and J genes are TRBV12-3 or TRBV12-4 and TRBJ1-5; tentatively, D is TRBD1 (6 bases). The germline V and J ends were trimmed by 7 bases and 0 bases, with 13 bases remaining between them. The length of the CDR3 is 15 residues. In DNA, the CDR3 is TGTGCCAGCACTACAGGGTTCCTTAGCAATCAGCCCCAGCATTTT. Its translation is CASTTGFLSNQPQHF.

The rearrangement links TRBV4-1 to TRBJ2-2; D call uncertain. The CDR3 totals 16 residues. V dropped 5 bases and J dropped 5 bases, with 18 bases sitting between them. Germline CDR1 is MGHRA and CDR2 is YSYEKL. The CDR3 sequence is CASSVGFLIFTGELFF. Written as DNA, the CDR3 is TGCGCCAGCAGCGTCGGATTCCTGATCTTTACCGGGGAGCTGTTTTTT.

This clonotype was detected ten times or more. The CDR3 here is CASSSLWALATEQYF. Here the CDR3 DNA reads TGTGCCAGCAGTTCCCTATGGGCCCTAGCTACCGAGCAGTACTTC. The rearrangement links TRBV28 to TRBJ2-7, with TRBD2 as a possible D gene (5 bases). Germline CDR1 reads MDHEN; CDR2 reads SYDVKM. V dropped 4 bases and J dropped 6 bases, with 19 bases sitting between them. This CDR3 spans 15 amino acids.

This clonotype was detected many times. This chain links TRBV13 with TRBJ2-7; 9 positions match TRBD1. The CDR3 spans 15 residues. The V gene's germline CDR1 is PRHDT and CDR2 FYEKMQ (reference sequence). J lost 3 bases, V lost 5 bases, and 8 bases had no gene match. CDR3 nucleotides: TGTGCCAGCAGCCCACGGGACAGGGAAAACTACGAGCAGTACTTC. Amino acid sequence: CASSPRDRENYEQYF.

The rearrangement joins TRBV19 to TRBJ1-1, with a possible D match to TRBD1 (5 bases). The CDR3 loop spans 15 amino acids. From germline, CDR1 is LNHDA and CDR2 SQIVND (reference sequence). The ends were cut back, 3 bases at V and 3 bases at J, with 14 bases in the middle. The DNA for the CDR3 is TGTGCCAGTAGTATTCGGGGGGTACGTGACACTGAAGCTTTCTTT. It yields the protein CASSIRGVRDTEAFF.

There are a few counts of this clonotype. This clone may be a read error of a much larger clone one base away. This chain links TRBV6-1 with TRBJ1-2; no clear D gene. V lost 6 bases and J lost 3, with 11 bases in between. The CDR3 has 13 residues. In germline, CDR1 is MNHNS, CDR2 SASEGT. CDR3 amino acids: CASRTDWDYGYTF. Here the CDR3 DNA reads TGTGCCAGCAGAACAGACTGGGACTATGGCTACACCTTC.

Details on this clonotype: Since a much larger clone is just one base distant, this may be a read error. The V gene is TRBV2, the J gene TRBJ1-6; D may be TRBD1 (6 bases). The length of the CDR3 is 13 residues. Per germline, CDR1 SNHLY and CDR2 FYNNEI. V was cut by 8 bases and J by 6 bases, with 11 bases left in between. Here the CDR3 DNA reads TGTGCCAGCCGGGGGGCGGTTAATTCACCCCTCCACTTT. Its translation is CASRGAVNSPLHF. Full variable domain (remainder filled in from reference TRBV2 and TRBJ1-6): EPEVTQTPSHQVTQMGQEVILRCVPISNHLYFYWYRQILGQKVEFLVSFYNNEISEKSEIFDDQFSVERPDGSNFTLKIRSTKLEDSAMYFCASRGAVNSPLHFGNGTRLTVT.

This clonotype was recorded many times. The chain joins TRBV20-1 to TRBJ2-2; D may be TRBD1 or TRBD2 (5 bases each). Trimming took 4 bases from V and 2 from J, leaving 20 bases between them. Germline V gene lookup returns CDR1 DFQATT and CDR2 SNEGSKA (reference sequence). The CDR3 is made up of 17 amino acids. DNA of the CDR3: TGCAGTGCTAATCCCTTCCGGGACGGACCTAACACCGGGGAGCTGTTTTTT. Its protein product is CSANPFRDGPNTGELFF.

This clonotype was picked up many times. The chain couples TRBV7-6 to TRBJ1-1, with 7 bases that match TRBD1. This CDR3 spans 13 amino acids. Germline V gene data show CDR1 as SGHVS and CDR2 as FNYEAQ. V shed 5 bases and J 8 bases; nucleotides not matched to a gene: 8. The CDR3 region is CASSLTGMGEAFF. Written as DNA, the CDR3 is TGTGCCAGCAGCCTGACAGGGATGGGCGAAGCTTTCTTT.

This clonotype was seen many times. This sequence joins TRBV30 and TRBJ1-1; D possibly corresponds to TRBD1 (6 bases). V was clipped by 2 bases and J by 5 bases, with 18 bases between them. This CDR3 region has 15 residues. CDR1 is GTSNPN, CDR2 SVGIG, per germline (reference sequence). The chain's CDR3 is CAWSSQGGLGTEAFF. The CDR3 nucleotides read TGTGCCTGGAGTTCACAGGGAGGCTTGGGAACTGAAGCTTTCTTT.

Ten or more counts support this clonotype. The gene calls are TRBV10-3 and TRBJ2-7, with D unclear. Trimming left V 4 bases short and J 7 bases short, with 11 bases between. Germline loops: CDR1 ENHRY, CDR2 SYGVKD. CDR3 length equals 12 residues. CDR3 in DNA: TGTGCCATCAGTGGAACCAGTGGGGAGCAGTACTTC. Its protein product is CAISGTSGEQYF.